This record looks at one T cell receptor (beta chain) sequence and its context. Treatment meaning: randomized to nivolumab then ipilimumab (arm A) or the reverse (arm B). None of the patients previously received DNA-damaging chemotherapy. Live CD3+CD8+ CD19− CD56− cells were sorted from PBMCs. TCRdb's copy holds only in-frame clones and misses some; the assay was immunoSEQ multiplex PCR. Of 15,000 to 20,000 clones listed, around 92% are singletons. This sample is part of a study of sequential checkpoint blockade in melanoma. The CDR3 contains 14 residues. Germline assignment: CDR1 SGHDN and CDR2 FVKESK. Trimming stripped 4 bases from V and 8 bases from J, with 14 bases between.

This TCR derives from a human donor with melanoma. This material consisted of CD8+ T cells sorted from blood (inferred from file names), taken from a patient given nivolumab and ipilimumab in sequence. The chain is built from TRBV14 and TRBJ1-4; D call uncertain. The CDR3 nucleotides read TGTGCCAGCAGCCCCGGAACAGACAAGGAAAAACTGTTTTTT. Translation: CASSPGTDKEKLFF.